This T cell receptor (beta chain) was retrieved from a study of CD8+ T cells in alopecia areata (dated by TCRdb to 2017 to 2018). For the wider study: Treated patients were enrolled in an open-label pilot trial of oral tofacitinib, 5 to 10 mg twice daily, for moderate-to-severe alopecia areata. Tofacitinib was administered for 6 to 18 months, and 6 months of follow-up off drug were then conducted to assess delayed response and recurrence. For the treated patients, the SALT score, which quantifies what percentage of scalp surface area is affected, served as the measure of disease severity. High-throughput TCRbeta sequencing was used to examine T cell clonal expansion in alopecia areata in both the C3H/HeJ mouse model and human patients. In humans, TCRbeta sequencing was performed on scalp tissue and on sorted CD4+ and CD8+ peripheral blood T cells from healthy controls and from patients with patchy or totalis/universalis alopecia areata. Tofacitinib-treated patients had biopsies at baseline and at 4 and 24 weeks of treatment, with a later scalp biopsy in several patients. Scalp clonality was compared across normal scalp (n=4), patchy alopecia areata scalp (n=8), and alopecia totalis/universalis scalp (n=8). The RNA source kit depended on sample type: the PAXgene miRNA kit for fixed scalp, the miRNeasy kit for PBMCs, and the RNeasy kit for mouse skin. TCRbeta CDR3 regions were amplified by immunoSEQ multiplex PCR using 35 Vbeta forward and 13 Jbeta reverse primers.

The CDR3 numbers 16 residues from cysteine through phenylalanine. The only DNA kept is the CDR3, 48 bases in frame from the first base. For CDR1 and CDR2, the germline V gene lists SGHAT and FQNNGV. From V the trimming removes 3 bases and from J it removes 0 bases, while the gene matches leave 5 bases of the junction unaccounted for. Library preparation employed the immunoSEQ multiplex PCR assay. RNA was extracted from all samples and reverse transcribed into cDNA as template for TCR sequencing. First-strand cDNA was synthesized with SuperScript III using a 2:1 mix of oligo-dT and random hexamers. A synthetic immune receptor repertoire was used to assess amplification bias, and residual bias was removed computationally. Per the original workflow: Raw reads were preprocessed for error removal, and CDR3 was defined according to IMGT conventions as running from the conserved cysteine to phenylalanine. To get clonality, Shannon entropy was normalized by log2 of the number of productive unique TCRs and the result was subtracted from 1. Whether scalp clones were CD4 or CD8 was inferred by matching scalp TCRbeta sequences against CD4 and CD8 repertoires sorted from blood. The source is immuneACCESS, and TCRdb retained only in-frame sequences with V and J called. Part of the clones is not carried over; for the studies checked, unresolved V genes explain less than half of this, and the remainder is unexplained. That table furnishes V, J and clone size, whereas the DNA furnished D and trimming. This sample has fewer than 350,000 clones in its table, and over 45% of those were observed once. The ten top clones hold approximately 1.8% of the sample.

The sample holds a few counts of this clone. Which antigen it targets is not known. No much larger clone exists at a distance of one base, and base qualities are not known. Study-wide conclusions, independent of this receptor: Scalp TCR repertoire analysis is complicated because resident alphabeta T cells in normal human skin are also sequenced, whereas mouse skin is dominated by gammadelta T cells. During tofacitinib treatment, many expanded lesional clones stuck around in both scalp and blood, and this persistence may partly explain why relapse happens after treatment is stopped. Because the treated cohort was small and had only one nonresponder, larger studies are needed to examine links between baseline CD8+ expansion and response. Shared TCR sequences between patients were less evident than in mice, which may be partly attributable to HLA diversity in the patient population. Tofacitinib significantly lowered scalp clonality and the number of expanded CD8+ clones among the top 100 scalp clones. Compared with normal scalp, lesional scalp had higher clonality and more expanded CD8+ clones, particularly in alopecia totalis/universalis, a pattern that suggests antigenic drive.

Reading the label with the study, this specimen's time point is: about 25 weeks on oral tofacitinib. The sample's treatment or condition, from its label and the paper: oral pan-JAK inhibitor, 5-10 mg twice daily. From alopecia areata patients, peripheral blood was collected along with lesional scalp punch biopsies. PBMCs were isolated by density centrifugation and stained for CD3, CD4 and CD8, after which CD4+ and CD8+ T cells were sorted on a FACSAria. This sequence was found in a human donor with alopecia areata. This sequence uses TRBV11-2 and TRBJ2-1; 7 junctional bases match TRBD1. The source material was CD4+ T cells sorted from blood, sampled at week 24, from a patient treated with tofacitinib. The CDR3 has the sequence CASSFFRGSSYNEQFF. The DNA reads as follows: TGTGCCAGCAGCTTTTTCAGGGGGAGCTCCTACAATGAGCAGTTCTTC.